A selection of T cell receptor beta chains follows, all from one sample in a study of T-cell reconstitution after alpha-beta-depleted transplantation in children. TCRdb re-analysed the PCR reads in MiXCR, keeping a single row per CDR3 protein. This table holds some 150,000 distinct CDR3 sequences, 8% to 10% found once. Sample: PBMCs, mostly from graft donor cells, taken 180 days after TCRalphabeta/CD19-depleted stem cell transplant. These receptors all stem from a female patient between 2 and 15 years old who had a stem cell transplant for congenital amegakaryocytic thrombocytopenia, so the T cells may come from the graft donor. The CDR3 runs from the conserved cysteine through the conserved F or W. Each record gives: D gene, clone size, J gene, V gene, CDR3 DNA, CDR3 protein. The D gene is left open where the match is weak. Clone size is stated in some rows and not others, as once, few, many or a class when expanded.

>TRBD1|many|TRBJ2-2|TRBV4-3
TGCGCCAGCAGCCTGGACAGGGGACAGACCGGGGAGCTGTTTTTT
CASSLDRGQTGELFF
>-|-|TRBJ1-1|TRBV27
TGTGCCAGCAGTTTATTAGGGGGAACAGGCCTGCGGGCTTTCTTT
CASSLLGGTGLRAFF
>-|many|TRBJ2-2|TRBV7-2
TGTGCCAGCAGTAGCCGGGCCACCGGGGAGCTGTTTTTT
CASSSRATGELFF
>-|many|TRBJ2-1|TRBV6-1
TGTGCCAGCACGGGGACAAGCCCCTACAATGAGCAGTTCTTC
CASTGTSPYNEQFF
>-|many|TRBJ1-1|TRBV29-1
TGCAGCGGGGATCGGGGGACTGAAGCTTTCTTT
CSGDRGTEAFF
>-|-|TRBJ1-1|TRBV20-1
TGCAGTGCTAGATGGCGGGGGTCTGCGAACACTGAAGCTTTCTTT
CSARWRGSANTEAFF
>-|-|TRBJ2-3|TRBV6-1
TGTGCCAGCAGTGACAATATTAGTCCAGATACGCAGTATTTT
CASSDNISPDTQYF
>-|many|TRBJ2-2|TRBV20-1
TGCAGTGCTAGAGATTTTAACTATCCGAACACCGGGGAGCTGTTTTTT
CSARDFNYPNTGELFF
>-|many|TRBJ1-2|TRBV5-4
TGTGCCAGCAGCTTGGTAGTGGGGCCCTATGGCTACACCTTC
CASSLVVGPYGYTF
>-|-|TRBJ1-5|TRBV12-3/TRBV12-4
TGTGCCAGCAGTTTTTTGTCGGGGATAGAGCCCCAGCATTTT
CASSFLSGIEPQHF
>TRBD1|many|TRBJ2-2|TRBV12-3/TRBV12-4
TGTGCCAGCAGTCTCCGGGACAGGGGTACCGGGGAGCTGTTTTTT
CASSLRDRGTGELFF
>TRBD1|many|TRBJ1-5|TRBV19
TGTGCCAGTAGTCTCTTTTGGCAGGGGGCTAATCAGCCCCAGCATTTT
CASSLFWQGANQPQHF
>-|-|TRBJ2-7|TRBV20-1
TGCAGTGTCTGGGGGTCGGATTACGAGCAGTACTTC
CSVWGSDYEQYF
>TRBD1|many|TRBJ2-2|TRBV5-1
TGCGCCAGCAGCTTGATCGAAGGGGGCGGCACCGGGGAGCTGTTTTTT
CASSLIEGGGTGELFF
>TRBD1|many|TRBJ2-7|TRBV7-9
TGTGCCAGCAGCTTAGCAACAGGGGGCGAACAATACGAGCAGTACTTC
CASSLATGGEQYEQYF
>-|-|TRBJ1-2|TRBV20-1
TGCAGTGATAGTAGGCCAGGGAAGTATGGCTACACCTTC
CSDSRPGKYGYTF
>TRBD1|many|TRBJ1-2|TRBV5-1
TGCGCCAGCAGCTTGGGGACAGGATCTAACTATGGCTACACCTTC
CASSLGTGSNYGYTF
>TRBD1|-|TRBJ1-2|TRBV7-9
TGTGCCAGCAGCTTAGAGACAGGGGTCGGCTATGGCTACACCTTC
CASSLETGVGYGYTF
>TRBD2|many|TRBJ2-1|TRBV25-1
TGTGCCAGCAGTTCGGGACTAGTAGAGGATGAGCAGTTCTTC
CASSSGLVEDEQFF
>-|many|TRBJ2-7|TRBV28
TGTGCCAGCAGCCCACACCTCTCCTACGAGCAGTACTTC
CASSPHLSYEQYF
>-|many|TRBJ2-2|TRBV7-2
TGTGCCAGCAGCTTAGGGCTCGGCACCGGGGAGCTGTTTTTT
CASSLGLGTGELFF
>TRBD1|many|TRBJ2-1|TRBV5-1
TGCGCCAGCAGCTTGGTCGGACAGGGGGACAATGAGCAGTTCTTC
CASSLVGQGDNEQFF
>-|-|TRBJ2-2|TRBV19
TGTGCCAGTAGTATAAACATCTTGGGTTTAGCGGCGAACACCGGGGAGCTGTTTTTT
CASSINILGLAANTGELFF
>TRBD2|-|TRBJ2-5|TRBV4-1
TGCGCCAGCAGCCAAGAAACTAGCGGGATATTTTCGGAGACCCAGTACTTC
CASSQETSGIFSETQYF
>TRBD1|many|TRBJ1-3|TRBV5-1
TGCGCCAGCAGCTTGGGACAGGGACGAAACACCATATATTTT
CASSLGQGRNTIYF
>TRBD1|few|TRBJ1-1|TRBV28
TGTGCCAGCAGAAAACAGGGGTTCCTGAACACTGAAGCTTTCTTT
CASRKQGFLNTEAFF
>-|few|TRBJ2-5|TRBV27
TGTGCCAGCAGCCCAAGGACGGAGACCCAGTACTTC
CASSPRTETQYF
>TRBD2|-|TRBJ2-1|TRBV27
TGTGCCAGCAGTCACCTCTCGGGACTAGCGCGGGAGTCAGATGAGCAGTTCTTC
CASSHLSGLARESDEQFF
>-|-|TRBJ2-7|TRBV4-2
TGTGCCAGCAGCCAAGACGTTCTGGGGAGCTCCTACGAGCAGTACTTC
CASSQDVLGSSYEQYF
>-|few|TRBJ2-7|TRBV28
TGTGCCAGCATGCGGGTCACCTACGAGCAGTACTTC
CASMRVTYEQYF
>-|many|TRBJ2-5|TRBV7-2
TGTGCCAGCAGCTTCAGCCCCCAGGAAAGAGAGACCCAGTACTTC
CASSFSPQERETQYF
>TRBD2|many|TRBJ2-5|TRBV12-3/TRBV12-4
TGTGCCAGCAGCCTGACTAGCGGTCAAGAGACCCAGTACTTC
CASSLTSGQETQYF
>-|few|TRBJ2-6|TRBV5-1
TGCGCCAGCAGCTTGTTAGGGGCCAACGTCCTGACTTTC
CASSLLGANVLTF
>TRBD2|many|TRBJ2-3|TRBV7-9
TGTGCCAGCAGCCACCAACTAGCGGGAGTTGATACGCAGTATTTT
CASSHQLAGVDTQYF
>-|many|TRBJ1-6|TRBV6-2/TRBV6-3
TGTGCCAGCAGTTACCAGGCCAGGGGAGCTTCACCCCTCCACTTT
CASSYQARGASPLHF
>TRBD1|-|TRBJ1-3|TRBV18
TGTGCCAGCTCGCTGGGACAGGGCGGCGTCGCCATATATTTT
CASSLGQGGVAIYF
>-|few|TRBJ2-5|TRBV20-1
TGCAGTGCCGGTCCGTATGAGGAAAGGCCCCAAGAGACCCAGTACTTC
CSAGPYEERPQETQYF
>-|few|TRBJ2-7|TRBV6-1
TGTGCCAGCAAATTGGGAGTTTATTCCTCCTACGAGCAGTACTTC
CASKLGVYSSYEQYF
>-|many|TRBJ2-3|TRBV7-2
TGTGCCAGCAGACCTCCAGCGGGTTACGGTGCAGATACGCAGTATTTT
CASRPPAGYGADTQYF
>-|many|TRBJ1-6|TRBV2
TGTGCCAGCAGGGCCCGAAGCTCCTATAATTCACCCCTCCACTTT
CASRARSSYNSPLHF
>-|few|TRBJ1-1|TRBV12-3/TRBV12-4
TGTGCCAGCAGTTTCGGGCAGCTGATGAACACTGAAGCTTTCTTT
CASSFGQLMNTEAFF
>-|many|TRBJ2-6|TRBV25-1
TGTGCCAGCAGTGAATCTATAGGGCTCTCTGGGGCCAACGTCCTGACTTTC
CASSESIGLSGANVLTF
>-|many|TRBJ2-1|TRBV28
TGTGCCAGCAGTTACCCCCAGCGGGAGCAGTTCTTC
CASSYPQREQFF
>TRBD2|many|TRBJ2-3|TRBV7-2
TGTGCCAGCAGCTTAGCGGGACTACAAGGCACAGATACGCAGTATTTT
CASSLAGLQGTDTQYF
>TRBD1|many|TRBJ1-2|TRBV10-2
TGCGCCAGCAGTGACCAGACAGGGTATTATGGCTACACCTTC
CASSDQTGYYGYTF
>-|few|TRBJ2-3|TRBV6-5
TGTGCCAGCAGTTATGGGGGGGGACAGGCACATACGCAGTATTTT
CASSYGGGQAHTQYF
>TRBD1|-|TRBJ1-2|TRBV5-4
TGTGCCAGCAGCCGGTGGGAGCACAGGGGGCAGGCTGGCTACACCTTC
CASSRWEHRGQAGYTF
>-|many|TRBJ2-7|TRBV14
TGTGCCAGCAGCCGTATTTCCTACGAGCAGTACTTC
CASSRISYEQYF
>-|many|TRBJ1-2|TRBV5-6
TGTGCCAGCAGCCCGTCCAACACCCAAACGACTGGCTACACCTTC
CASSPSNTQTTGYTF
>-|many|TRBJ1-6|TRBV5-1
TGCGCCAGCAGCTTCGGCAGGGCAGATTCACCCCTCCACTTT
CASSFGRADSPLHF
>-|few|TRBJ2-1|TRBV7-6
TGTGCCAGCAGCTTAGTGACAGGGAGCGGGAGAGTCTACAATGAGCAGTTCTTC
CASSLVTGSGRVYNEQFF